This entry features one T cell receptor beta chain sequence. These data originate in a study of T cell responses to AZD1222 COVID-19 vaccine. The V gene lost 0 bases and the J gene lost 4 bases, with 9 bases spanning the gap. The germline gives CDR1 SGHAT, CDR2 FQNNGV. The CDR3 loop spans 14 amino acids. Assay used: immunoSEQ multiplex PCR; TCRdb lists only in-frame clones, some missing. This table has around 200,000 clones, around 88% appearing once. The chain employs TRBV11-2 and TRBJ1-2; D remains ambiguous. This receptor was identified in an adult in good health. Sequenced material: peripheral blood, taken on day 0 of AZD1222 vaccination. The CDR3 DNA reads TGTGCCAGCAGCTTAGAATCATCTATCTATGGCTACACCTTC. It encodes CASSLESSIYGYTF. Filled out from reference TRBV11-2 and TRBJ1-2, the complete variable domain reads EAGVAQSPRYKIIEKRQSVAFWCNPISGHATLYWYQQILGQGPKLLIQFQNNGVVDDSQLPKDRFSAERLKGVDSTLKIQPAKLEDSAVYLCASSLESSIYGYTFGSGTRLTVV.